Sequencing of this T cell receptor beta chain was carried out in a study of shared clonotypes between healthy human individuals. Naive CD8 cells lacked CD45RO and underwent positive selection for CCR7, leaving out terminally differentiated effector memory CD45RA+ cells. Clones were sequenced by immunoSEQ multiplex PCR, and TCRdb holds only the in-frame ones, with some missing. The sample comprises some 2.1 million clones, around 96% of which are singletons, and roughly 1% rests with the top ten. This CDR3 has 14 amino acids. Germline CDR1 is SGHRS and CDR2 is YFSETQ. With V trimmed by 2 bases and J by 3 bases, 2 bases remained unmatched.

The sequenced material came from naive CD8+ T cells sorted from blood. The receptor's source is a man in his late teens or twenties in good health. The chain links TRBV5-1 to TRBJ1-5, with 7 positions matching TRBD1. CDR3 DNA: TGCGCCAGCAGCTTACAGGGGCCCAATCAGCCCCAGCATTTT. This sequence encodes CASSLQGPNQPQHF. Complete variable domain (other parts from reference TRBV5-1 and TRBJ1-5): KAGVTQTPRYLIKTRGQQVTLSCSPISGHRSVSWYQQTPGQGLQFLFEYFSETQRNKGNFPGRFSGRQFSNSRSEMNVSTLELGDSALYLCASSLQGPNQPQHFGDGTRLSIL.